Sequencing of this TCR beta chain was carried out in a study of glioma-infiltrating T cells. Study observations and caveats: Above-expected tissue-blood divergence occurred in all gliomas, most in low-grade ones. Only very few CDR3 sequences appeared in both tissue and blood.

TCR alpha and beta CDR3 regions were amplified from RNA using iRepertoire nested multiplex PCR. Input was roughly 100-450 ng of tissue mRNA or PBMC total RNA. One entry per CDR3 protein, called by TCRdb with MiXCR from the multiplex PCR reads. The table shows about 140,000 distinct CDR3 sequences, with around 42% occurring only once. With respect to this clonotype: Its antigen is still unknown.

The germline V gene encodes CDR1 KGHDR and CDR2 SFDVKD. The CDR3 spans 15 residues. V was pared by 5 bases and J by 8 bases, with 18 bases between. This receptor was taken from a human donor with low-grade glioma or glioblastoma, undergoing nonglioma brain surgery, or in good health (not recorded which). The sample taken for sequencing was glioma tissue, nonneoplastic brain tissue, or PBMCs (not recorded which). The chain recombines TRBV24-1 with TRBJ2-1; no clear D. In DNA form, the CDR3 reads TGTGCCACCAGTGTGTCCCGGGCCTTGGATGATGAGCAGTTCTTC. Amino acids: CATSVSRALDDEQFF.